Each of the 17 T cell receptor beta chains below was sequenced from the same sample in a study of cytotoxic CD8 clonotypes in ibrutinib-treated CLL. Using immunoSEQ multiplex PCR, the repertoire was profiled, and TCRdb retains in-frame clones only, with some absent. The sample lists approximately 70,000 clones; around 82% were seen once. The sequencing here drew on PBMCs, taken at disease progression, from a patient treated with ibrutinib. All receptors derive from a human donor with chronic lymphocytic leukemia.

The J gene is TRBJ1-1, the V gene TRBV4-2; no clear D. Trimming took 2 bases from V and 3 from J, leaving 13 bases between them. From germline, CDR1 is LGHNA and CDR2 YNFKEQ. The CDR3 runs to 15 residues. The DNA of the CDR3 is TGTGCCAGCAGCCAAAACGAGGTAAGGGACACTGAAGCTTTCTTT. It specifies CASSQNEVRDTEAFF.

This chain links TRBV7-9 with TRBJ2-7, with TRBD2 matching over 7 bases. The CDR3 is 13 amino acids. CDR1 is SEHNR and CDR2 is FQNEAQ in the germline V gene (reference sequence). Germline trimming cut 4 bases from V and 5 bases from J; bases unmatched to any gene: 5. CDR3: CASSSAGRHEQYF. The DNA for the CDR3 is TGTGCCAGCAGCTCAGCGGGGAGGCACGAGCAGTACTTC. Using reference TRBV7-9 and TRBJ2-7 for the parts outside the CDR3, the full variable domain is DTGVSQNPRHKITKRGQNVTFRCDPISEHNRLYWYRQTLGQGPEFLTYFQNEAQLEKSRLLSDRFSAERPKGSFSTLEIQRTEQGDSAMYLCASSSAGRHEQYFGPGTRLTVT.

The gene calls are TRBV6-1 and TRBJ1-6; D gene unclear. V shed 7 bases and J shed 7 bases, with 11 bases lying between them. This CDR3 spans 13 amino acids. CDR1 is MNHNS and CDR2 is SASEGT in the germline V gene. Here the CDR3 DNA reads TGTGCCAGCATAGGTCGAGCGAATTCACCCCTCCACTTT. This gives the protein CASIGRANSPLHF.

In DNA form, the CDR3 reads TGCAGCGTTGAAGGTCAAACAGATACGCAGTATTTT. Protein product: CSVEGQTDTQYF. V gene TRBV29-1 combines with J gene TRBJ2-3; D remains unclear. V lost 1 base, J lost 3 bases, and 5 bases lay in between. The CDR3 sequence is 12 residues long. CDR1 is SQVTM and CDR2 is ANQGSEA in the germline V gene.

This rearrangement joins TRBV7-9 to TRBJ2-5; TRBD1 matches at 7 bases. The CDR3 loop spans 19 amino acids. The germline V gene encodes CDR1 SEHNR and CDR2 FQNEAQ (reference sequence). V was clipped by 0 bases and J by 4 bases; unmatched bases: 17. CDR3 bases: TGTGCCAGCAGCTTAGCGCATTCAACAGAGGGGGCGCGAGGAGAGACCCAGTACTTC. Its translation is CASSLAHSTEGARGETQYF.

The V and J genes are TRBV30 and TRBJ2-7; D may be TRBD2 (5 bases). Trimming left V 4 bases short and J 8 bases short, with 12 bases between. Germline V gene lookup returns CDR1 GTSNPN and CDR2 SVGIG (reference sequence). The CDR3 is made up of 11 amino acids. CDR3 region: CAWMRGSQQYF. CDR3 coding DNA: TGTGCCTGGATGCGAGGGAGCCAGCAGTACTTC.

The chain recombines TRBV9 with TRBJ1-2; D may be TRBD1 (6 bases). The germline V and J ends were trimmed by 0 bases and 2 bases, with 14 bases remaining between them. The CDR3 totals 16 residues. Germline V gene data show CDR1 as SGDLS and CDR2 as YYNGEE. CDR3 sequence reads: CASSVGYPGANYGYTF. CDR3 coding DNA: TGTGCCAGCAGCGTAGGCTATCCGGGGGCAAACTATGGCTACACCTTC.

The chain combines TRBV25-1 with TRBJ1-2, with D unresolved. V lost 1 base to trimming and J lost 1 base, with 4 bases between them. This CDR3 comprises 13 residues. Germline V gene lookup returns CDR1 MGHDK and CDR2 SYGVNS. For the CDR3, the DNA is TGTGCCAGCAGTGAATTGAATAACTATGGCTACACCTTC. Protein sequence: CASSELNNYGYTF.

The rearrangement joins TRBV7-9 to TRBJ2-2; no clear D gene. CDR1 and CDR2 (germline): SEHNR, FQNEAQ (reference sequence). The germline V and J ends were trimmed by 2 bases and 6 bases, with 7 bases remaining between them. This CDR3 region has 13 residues. CDR3 in amino acids: CASSLNLAGELFF. DNA for the CDR3: TGTGCCAGCAGCTTAAACCTTGCCGGGGAGCTGTTTTTT.

The chain combines TRBV23-1 with TRBJ1-2; TRBD1 matches at 8 bases. TRBV23-1 belongs to the ORF category, with a function that is uncertain. J gave up 1 base and V 3 bases, and 7 bases lay outside the gene matches. There are 16 residues in the CDR3. CDR3 nucleotide sequence: TGCGCCAGCAGTCAGGGGGACAGGCCCCGTAACTATGGCTACACCTTC. This encodes CASSQGDRPRNYGYTF.

The chain recombines TRBV18 with TRBJ1-5, with D tentatively TRBD1 (5 bases). Trimming took off 4 bases at V and 0 bases at J, with 7 bases between the two ends. The germline V gene has CDR1 KGHSH and CDR2 LQKENI. This CDR3 region has 14 residues. The CDR3 coding sequence is TGTGCCAGCTCACAAGGGGTTAGCAATCAGCCCCAGCATTTT. As protein: CASSQGVSNQPQHF.

This clone was detected only a few times. This chain joins TRBV6-5 and TRBJ1-5, with D uncertain. The CDR3 contains 15 residues. V was pared by 2 bases and J by 2 bases, with 10 bases between. The germline gives CDR1 MNHEY, CDR2 SVGAGI. In nucleotides, the CDR3 is TGTGCCAGCAGTTACGGTGGATTGGGCAATCAGCCCCAGCATTTT. Amino acid sequence: CASSYGGLGNQPQHF.

The rearrangement joins TRBV21-1 to TRBJ1-2; no check of the table's D call, TRBD1, against the DNA was made. TRBV21-1 is reported as a pseudogene. This CDR3 has 15 amino acids. Here the CDR3 reads CASLGTGSVQDGYTF. The CDR3 DNA follows: TGTGCCAGTCTTGGGACAGGGAGCGTTCAGGATGGCTACACCTTC.

The rearrangement joins TRBV30 to TRBJ2-1; D not resolved. The V and J ends lost 0 bases and 8 bases respectively, with 8 bases between them. Germline assignment: CDR1 GTSNPN and CDR2 SVGIG (reference sequence). The CDR3 has 12 amino acids. The CDR3 nucleotides read TGTGCCTGGAGTGTAGATGGGGATGAGCAGTTCTTC. As protein: CAWSVDGDEQFF.

Only one count was recorded for this clone. The J gene is TRBJ1-5, the V gene TRBV7-6; the D is unclear. Germline V gene lookup returns CDR1 SGHVS and CDR2 FNYEAQ. This CDR3 spans 15 amino acids. The V end lost 1 base, the J end lost 0 bases, and 7 bases lay between the germline ends. The CDR3 region is CASSLEVDSNQPQHF. In nucleotides, the CDR3 is TGTGCCAGCAGCTTAGAAGTGGATAGCAATCAGCCCCAGCATTTT.

CDR3 amino acids: CASSLGGVGEKLFF. The CDR3 DNA reads as TGCGCCAGCAGCTTGGGAGGGGTGGGAGAAAAACTGTTTTTT. The J gene is TRBJ1-4, the V gene TRBV5-1, with D maybe TRBD1 (5 bases). Trimming removed 0 bases at V and 8 bases at J, with 11 bases between. This CDR3 is built from 14 residues. Germline loops: CDR1 SGHRS, CDR2 YFSETQ.

V usage is TRBV19 and J usage is TRBJ1-5; 9 bases line up with TRBD1. Germline lookup yields CDR1 LNHDA and CDR2 SQIVND (reference sequence). The ends lost 10 bases at V and 2 bases at J; junction bases unmatched: 6. This CDR3 comprises 14 residues. CDR3 residues: CATTGGLRNQPQHF. The CDR3 DNA is TGTGCCACCACAGGGGGCTTACGCAATCAGCCCCAGCATTTT.